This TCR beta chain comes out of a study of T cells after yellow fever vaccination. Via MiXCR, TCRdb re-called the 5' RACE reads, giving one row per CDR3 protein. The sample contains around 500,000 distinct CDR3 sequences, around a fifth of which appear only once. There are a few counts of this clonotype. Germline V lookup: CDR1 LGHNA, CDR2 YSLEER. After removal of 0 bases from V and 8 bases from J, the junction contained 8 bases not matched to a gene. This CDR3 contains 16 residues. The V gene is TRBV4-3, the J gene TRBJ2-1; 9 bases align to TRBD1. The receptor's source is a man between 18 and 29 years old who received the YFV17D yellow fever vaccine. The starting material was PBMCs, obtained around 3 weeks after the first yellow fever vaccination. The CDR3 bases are TGCGCCAGCAGCCAAGACACCGGGACAGGGTACGATGAGCAGTTCTTC. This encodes CASSQDTGTGYDEQFF.